This T cell receptor (beta chain) was sequenced for a study of shared clonotypes between healthy human individuals. With V trimmed by 3 bases and J by 3 bases, 19 bases remained unmatched. The CDR3 covers 20 residues. Looked up from germline, CDR1 is PRHDT and CDR2 is FYEKMQ (reference sequence). A note on this clone: Its matching antigen is unknown.

Overall study findings and caveats: Exclusively blood specimens were collected; tissue repertoires likely differ.

Genomic DNA (from each subset) was split evenly across several immunoSEQ plates. Original handling: Owing to the provision of junction-only sequences devoid of quality scores by immunoSEQ, filtering differed. Clones were sequenced by immunoSEQ multiplex PCR, and TCRdb holds only the in-frame ones, with some missing. V, J and clone size are those of that table, while D and trimming were read from the DNA. The repertoire has about 2 million clones, approximately 95% of them found once; the top ten carry 0.13%. This TCR was sampled from a man aged 18 to 30 in good health. The rearrangement joins TRBV13 to TRBJ2-7, with 11 bases identical to TRBD2. The sequencing sample was made of naive CD4+ T cells sorted from blood. Subset specified: CD45RA+ positively selected. CDR3 in DNA: TGTGCCAGCAGCTTCCACCCTAGACTAGCGGGAATACATGCAGGCTACGAGCAGTACTTC. This codes for CASSFHPRLAGIHAGYEQYF.